This T cell receptor (beta chain) was recorded in a study of cytomegalovirus exposure and HLA in healthy donors (dated by TCRdb to 2016 to 2017). Study-level background: According to an earlier analysis of 587 of the donors, some 180 million T cells yielded 117 million unique TCR beta sequences and 276 Gb of sequence data. Both class I and class II loci were covered by HLA typing, at four-digit resolution. The study aimed to test whether cataloging public T cell receptors could reveal signatures of past pathogen exposure. The study profiled the T cell repertoires of 500 to 800 subjects by immunosequencing and related them to cytomegalovirus serostatus. Typing coverage differed by locus: A, B, C, DRB1 and DQB1 were typed in roughly 629-630 donors, DQA1 in 522, DPA1 in some 570, and DPB1 in roughly 470. To study patterns of TCR occurrence, a later analysis re-analyzed previously published TCR beta repertoires from hundreds of donors and added high-resolution HLA genotyping. An early release that covered several hundred HLA-typed donors contained around 300 gigabases of sequencing data and 80 million or so unique TCR sequences. An earlier analysis of several hundred of the donors applied high-throughput TCR beta sequencing to assess whether each TCR beta V gene segment acted as functional or pseudogenic. Rather than using new phenotypic data, the later analysis identified candidate immune exposures from TCR beta sequences and from how often those sequences occurred across donors. Because of strong linkage in the cohort, roughly five DR-DQ haplotypes were treated as single units for association and clustering. The study combined high-throughput TCR immunosequencing, statistical association of individual TCRs with disease status, and machine learning to predict cytomegalovirus infection status. Donor age, sex, ethnicity and CMV serostatus were compiled alongside the repertoire data. Of the approximately 400 genotyped donors, approximately 83% fell in the genetic ancestry cluster associated with self-reported Caucasian donors. Among roughly 400 genotyped donors of the cohort, an average of about 240,000 unique TCR beta nucleotide sequences were sequenced per donor, 15% to 20% of them non-productive. In a later genetic analysis, genome-wide SNP genotypes for about 55% of the roughly 700 donors were used, and that subset was treated as a discovery cohort. All discovery cohort repertoires had been generated on a single sequencing platform. Along with the roughly 700-subject first cohort, a separate validation cohort of over a hundred different subjects was used. Broader findings and caveats from the paper: A total of about 150 TCR beta chains were listed by the study as associated with cytomegalovirus. Compared with the roughly 720-donor mean, donors in an Asian-associated ancestry cluster had fewer N-insertions in productive TCRs, according to a later genetic analysis. According to a later analysis, most CMV-associated TCR beta chains appeared to be HLA-restricted, and the HLA associations seemed to be driven largely by CMV exposure. A further reported finding was that TCR beta sequences accurately predicted the HLA-A and HLA-B alleles for most subjects in the first cohort. The classifier was reported to diagnose cytomegalovirus status with high specificity and sensitivity in both the original and validation cohorts. In a later analysis, around 17,000 TCR beta sequences were associated with specific HLA alleles at a false discovery rate of 0.05. Strong co-occurrence of HLA alleles, especially DR and DQ, made assigning TCR associations to individual alleles difficult. Over 15 rarely observed V segments, including chromosome 9 orphons, were excluded from the earlier analysis of a few hundred of the donors because counts were too low. Immune exposure information for the cohort was limited to CMV serostatus. Most TCR sequences were observed very rarely across donors, whereas some public TCRs were present in many individuals. In an earlier analysis of about 550 of the donors, most TCR beta V segments were observed in productive rearrangements about 90% or about 30% of the time, broadly matching IMGT annotations. V-gene and J-gene trimming of TCR beta chains was associated with a missense DCLRE1C variant in a later genetic analysis, and the association was replicated in an independent cohort. This cohort had only TCR beta chains sequenced, and the lack of alpha or paired-chain data limited which features could be detected. Linkage disequilibrium might explain the correlated functional status among segregating V segments, but an unknown experimental factor could not be excluded. In vitro tests confirmed that a few of the cytomegalovirus-associated TCR beta chains recognize cytomegalovirus antigens. Because the 87-base-pair reads could not distinguish some IMGT-functional V segments, including TRBV6-2 and TRBV6-3, those segments were excluded. In a later analysis, several top co-occurrence clusters were reported to appear linked to parvovirus B19, influenza, CMV and Epstein-Barr virus. It was suggested by the authors that the approach could potentially be generalized to other disease states and immunological phenotypes. Roughly uniform sequencing depth across donors was assumed in presence/absence analyses, although this assumption may not hold. The sequencing pipeline was judged likely to have produced a cluster of highly shared sequence variants as a technical artifact. In a later analysis, HLA-associated TCR beta chains showed more clonal expansion and lower generation probabilities than non-associated chains that were equally common. Because some donors lacked HLA typing at each locus, the association tests relied only on the typed subset. According to a later analysis, TCR association rates differed among HLA loci, with DRB1 alleles showing the most associated TCRs and HLA-C alleles showing the fewest.

The cohort comprised 550 to 700 healthy bone marrow donors. All cohort members were sampled while nominally healthy, although unrecorded immune exposures were likely present. The donor tested CMV seropositive and was one of the 289 seropositive cohort members. Every donor gave a peripheral blood sample, and the peripheral blood mononuclear cells from that sample were used for TCR beta sequencing. The Qiagen DNeasy Blood Extraction Kit was used to extract genomic DNA from the blood cell samples. Spanning cysteine to phenylalanine, the CDR3 consists of 16 amino acids. Only the CDR3 DNA is retained, 48 bases long and in frame from the first base. CDR1 and CDR2, per the germline V gene, are SGHRS and YFSETQ. From V the trimming removes 3 bases and from J it removes 6 bases, while the gene matches leave 15 bases of the junction unaccounted for. Library generation was performed with the immunoSEQ multiplex PCR assay. For the multiplex PCR, a mixture combining 60 forward primers for TCR Vbeta segments and 13 reverse primers for TCR Jbeta segments was used. Amplification of the CDR3 region of rearranged TCR beta genes was performed with a multiplex PCR assay on genomic DNA. Amplified TCR beta libraries were sequenced as 87-base-pair reads on the Illumina HiSeq System. In the source study's methods: In a later analysis, about 80 million unique TCR beta chains were counted across the roughly 670 repertoires, and roughly 11 million of these chains were shared by at least two donors. Raw reads were error-corrected and collapsed into unique sequences with a nearest-neighbor algorithm that merged closely related sequences to remove PCR and sequencing errors. To assign V, D and J gene segments, CDR3 sequences were aligned to IMGT reference sequences. Each retained sequence needed at least a six-nucleotide match to both a V gene segment and a J gene segment. Rearrangements were classified as productive when the CDR3 lacked stop codons and remained in frame with V and J, and all other rearrangements were classified as non-productive. CDR3 was defined according to IMGT convention as the region running from the second conserved V-encoded cysteine to the conserved J-encoded phenylalanine. Sequences without an unambiguous match to a single V gene segment were excluded from the earlier analysis of about 600 of the donors. An earlier analysis of 550 to 650 of the donors classified V segments as functional when productive rearrangements were above 56.7% and as segregating when the standard deviation between donors was above 5%. A statistical classification framework was built for diagnosing cytomegalovirus status from the catalog of TCR beta chain sequences. V and J gene assignment, in a later analysis, came from comparing TCR nucleotide sequences with IMGT/GENE-DB human TR gene sequences. The TCRdist pipeline was used in a later analysis to assign CDR3 sequences and most-parsimonious VDJ recombination scenarios. In a later analysis, every TCR beta chain was defined by the combination of its CDR3 amino acid sequence and its V-gene family, and reads without a unique V-gene family were dropped. To address suspected cross-contamination and a sequencing artifact, a later analysis removed 450 to 700 highly shared, low-generation-probability nucleotide sequences. A later analysis calculated a clonal expansion index for each public chain from normalized within-repertoire ranks of inferred template counts. Generation probabilities in a later analysis came from a VDJ recombination model fitted to out-of-frame rearrangements, and those results were checked against IGoR. A later analysis scored TCR-TCR, TCR-HLA and TCR-CMV co-occurrence with hypergeometric tests, applying a repertoire-size bias correction to TCR pairs. In a later analysis, false discovery rates were estimated by permuting HLA or CMV assignments 20 times. In a later analysis, co-occurring TCRs were grouped with DBSCAN, and TCRdist sequence similarity was added when clustering was performed within HLA-allele-positive subsets. For co-occurrence clustering, repertoires with fewer than 30,000 or more than 120,000 public chains were excluded, along with roughly 5 repertoires with anomalous nucleotide sharing. Sourced from immuneACCESS, this table was stored by TCRdb with only in-frame sequences that have V and J called. A share of the clones is absent; for the studies checked, an unresolved V gene accounts for under half, and the remainder has no known explanation. D and trimming come from the DNA, and the V and J calls and clone size come from that table. For this sample the table gives around 150,000 clones, of which approximately 80% were detected only once. The top ten clonotypes cover roughly 9.3% of the sample.

About this clone itself: No cognate antigen has been identified for it. One base away there is no much larger clone; base qualities are not given.

The chain is assembled from TRBV5-1 and TRBJ2-7, with 7 middle bases fitting TRBD1. Sequencing input: PBMCs. The TCR comes from a man between 18 and 29 years old in good health and CMV-seropositive. The DNA sequence is TGCGCCAGCAGCTCGGGACAGACCAATTTCGATACCGAGCAGTACTTC. Its protein is CASSSGQTNFDTEQYF.